This is a list of T cell receptor beta chains from one sample in a study of OX40 agonist ivuxolimab in advanced cancers. Generated by immunoSEQ multiplex PCR, the TCRdb table keeps only in-frame clones and is missing some. The data hold under 25,000 clones, with about four fifths observed a single time. Material: CD4+ or CD8+ T cells sorted from blood, obtained in a trial of the OX40 agonist ivuxolimab. These TCRs come from an adult with an advanced solid tumor such as melanoma, head and neck, liver or kidney cancer. The CDR3 runs from the conserved cysteine through the conserved F or W. D genes are given only for firm matches. The size of a clone is reported for some rows only, either as once, few or many, or as a class for expanded clones.

clone_size d_call j_call v_call cdr3_nt cdr3_aa
medium-sized TRBD1 TRBJ2-7 TRBV27 TGTGCCAGCAGTTTATTTCCCAGTAGGGGACAGGGGTCTCTAGAGCAGTACTTC CASSLFPSRGQGSLEQYF
NA NA TRBJ2-2 TRBV9 TGTGCCAGCAGCGTAGTGTCACAGACGAACACCGGGGAGCTGTTTTTT CASSVVSQTNTGELFF
NA NA TRBJ2-2 TRBV4-2 TGTGCCAGCAGCGAAGGGGGACTCGATTACACCGGGGAGCTGTTTTTT CASSEGGLDYTGELFF
medium-sized NA TRBJ1-1 TRBV11-3 TGTGCCAGCAGCTTTGGACCTGGGACAGAAGCTTTCTTT CASSFGPGTEAFF
once NA TRBJ1-2 TRBV18 TGTGCCAGCTCGTCCGACGGGAACTATGGCTACACCTTC CASSSDGNYGYTF
NA NA TRBJ2-2 TRBV4-3 TGCGCCAGCAGCCCCTCAAGGGAAACCGGGGAGCTGTTTTTT CASSPSRETGELFF
medium-sized NA TRBJ2-3 TRBV2 TGTGCCAGCCGGCGAACACTAGAGGATGGAGATACGCAGTATTTT CASRRTLEDGDTQYF
NA NA TRBJ1-1 TRBV27 TGTGCCAGCAGTTTATATGGACCCACCACTGAAGCTTTCTTT CASSLYGPTTEAFF
NA NA TRBJ2-7 TRBV5-6 TGTGCCAGCAGCTGGGACCTCTCCGTCCACGAGCAGTACTTC CASSWDLSVHEQYF
NA TRBD2 TRBJ2-1 TRBV9 TGTGCCAGCAGCCCAAGAAAGGGCGGGGGGCCGTACAATGAGCAGTTCTTC CASSPRKGGGPYNEQFF
NA NA TRBJ2-7 TRBV7-9 TGTGCCAGCAGCTCCTCCCGGGACACCGGAGTCTACGAGCAGTACTTC CASSSSRDTGVYEQYF
NA TRBD2 TRBJ2-1 TRBV27 TGTGCCAGCAGTTTATTCAGCGGGGCGGGTGAGCAGTTCTTC CASSLFSGAGEQFF
NA TRBD2 TRBJ2-1 TRBV6-1 TGTGCCAGCAGTGCTCCCCGGAGTTTAGCGGGATTCTTCAATGAGCAGTTCTTC CASSAPRSLAGFFNEQFF
NA NA TRBJ1-6 TRBV18 TGTGCCAGCTCACCACCAGGGATGGGTCCCCTCCACTTT CASSPPGMGPLHF
NA NA TRBJ2-5 TRBV4-3 TGCGCCAGCAGCCACACACACAGGGATACACAGACCCAGTACTTC CASSHTHRDTQTQYF
NA NA TRBJ2-7 TRBV6-1 TGTGCCAGCAGGGATCACGAGCAGTACTTC CASRDHEQYF
NA NA TRBJ1-4 TRBV4-3 TGCGCCAGCAGCCAAGATGGGGACTACAGAGAAAAACTGTTTTTT CASSQDGDYREKLFF
NA NA TRBJ1-2 TRBV29-1 TGCAGCGTCGCGATGTCCAGTGGCGGTTTAGGCTACACCTTC CSVAMSSGGLGYTF
few TRBD2 TRBJ2-7 TRBV13 TGTGCCAGCAAGACGAGGGGAGGGACTCGGCAAGAGCAGTACTTC CASKTRGGTRQEQYF
NA NA TRBJ2-7 TRBV12-2 TGTGCCAGCACCTTACTAGCGGGAGCGTTGGGCTACGAGCAGTACTTC CASTLLAGALGYEQYF
NA NA TRBJ2-6 TRBV12-5 TGTGCTAGGAGGGGCAGGCCATCCTTTATCCACTCTGGGGCCAACGTCCTGACTTTC CARRGRPSFIHSGANVLTF
NA NA TRBJ2-5 TRBV9 TGTGCCAGCAGCGGCAGACCCCGGGGGCAAGAGACCCAGTACTTC CASSGRPRGQETQYF
NA TRBD1 TRBJ1-1 TRBV7-2 TGTGCCAGCAGTAAAAGGCGGCGGGTGGGGACAGGGTGGACTGAAGCTTTCTTT CASSKRRRVGTGWTEAFF
medium-sized NA TRBJ1-5 TRBV18 TGTGCCAGCTCACGGGTCGCAAGCAATCAGCCCCAGCATTTT CASSRVASNQPQHF